This T cell receptor (beta chain) stems from a study of spatial heterogeneity in lung cancer. Indicated time point: sample taken at primary tumor resection. Patients with untreated early-stage non-small cell lung cancer, numbering more than 55, were the donors. From germline, CDR1 is SGHTA and CDR2 FQGNSA. The germline V and J ends were trimmed by 2 bases and 5 bases, with 9 bases remaining between them. The CDR3 extends over 13 amino acids. Each TCR cDNA molecule bore a unique molecular identifier. Each CDR3 protein is one row after TCRdb ran MiXCR on the 5' RACE reads. This sample has about 1,900 distinct CDR3 sequences; about 22% occur once, and the top ten carry approximately 23%.

Here the sequenced sample was normal lung tissue next to the tumor, taken at surgery. The chain joins TRBV7-2 to TRBJ2-5, with D unclear. The TCR sequence derives from a male donor with early-stage non-small cell lung cancer. The CDR3 DNA follows: TGTGCCAGCAGCTTATCCCTAGGCGAGACCCAGTACTTC. Amino acid sequence: CASSLSLGETQYF.